Listed below are T cell receptor beta chains from one sample, sequenced in a study of CD8 T cells in Susac syndrome. One entry per CDR3 protein results from TCRdb running MiXCR on the immunoSEQ multiplex PCR reads. Altogether 160,000 or so distinct CDR3 sequences are present, 95% being singletons, with the ten largest covering about 0.15%. Sequenced: CD8+ T cells from PBMCs. The receptors were gathered from a human donor with multiple sclerosis. Each CDR3 is given without its conserved first and last residue.

j_call	v_call	cdr3_aa
TRBJ2-2	TRBV6-5	ATCISNTGELC
TRBJ1-4	TRBV29-1	SVEGFLGGLF
TRBJ2-1	TRBV3-1	ASSPWTGNYNEQF
TRBJ2-1	TRBV16	ASSRVSDVSYNEQF
TRBJ2-6	TRBV10-3	AIQPESSVLT
TRBJ2-7	TRBV5-1	ASSPLESYEQY
TRBJ2-3	TRBV13	ASNQEGDTQY
TRBJ2-1	TRBV9	ASSPPRRYEQF
TRBJ2-4	TRBV18	ASSPSSQGRLAKNIQY
TRBJ2-7	TRBV20-1	SATVAGKTYEQY
TRBJ1-1	TRBV27	ASSRGGITTEAF
TRBJ2-1	TRBV9	ASSVAGTDYNEQF
TRBJ2-7	TRBV7-9	ASSSKDRGTSYEQY
TRBJ2-7	TRBV9	ASSVDSERVYEQY
TRBJ1-2	TRBV29-1	SVEDPEAYYGYT
TRBJ1-6	TRBV6-1	ASSDRRASYNSPLH
TRBJ2-3	TRBV20-1	SASEWSGGGDTQY
TRBJ2-1	TRBV7-9	ASSSRLASYNEQF
TRBJ2-1	TRBV2	ASSAPNLDYEQF
TRBJ2-7	TRBV20-1	SASPGAAYEQY
TRBJ1-2	TRBV6-5	ASSTWDRGNYGYT
TRBJ1-5	TRBV27	ASSLLGRNQPQH
TRBJ1-1	TRBV6-1	ASSPRPIMAVNTEAF
TRBJ1-1	TRBV5-6	ARLRVTEAF
TRBJ2-3	TRBV27	ASSIRVRTDTQY
TRBJ2-1	TRBV29-1	SVEHRGGGFSYNEQF
TRBJ2-1	TRBV13	ASSLGSSNEQF
TRBJ2-2	TRBV29-1	SVEVRDRGAGELF
TRBJ1-2	TRBV2	ASPDGGNGYT
TRBJ1-2	TRBV29-1	SVTTAGGLNYGYT
TRBJ2-5	TRBV11-2	ASSFLSGGRQETQY
TRBJ2-1	TRBV29-1	SAGISGYSSYNEQF
TRBJ2-3	TRBV25-1	ASSERNWGSQY
TRBJ2-3	TRBV18	ASPGAQADTQY
TRBJ2-5	TRBV6-1	ASSPSPGTGKETQY
TRBJ1-1	TRBV20-1	SARSWARDRGMNTEAF
TRBJ2-7	TRBV27	ASSNSDSSYEQY
TRBJ2-1	TRBV20-1	SALSGSYNEQF
TRBJ2-3	TRBV6-5	ASSYGASGGTDTQY
TRBJ1-2	TRBV29-1	SVNDRNYGYT
TRBJ1-5	TRBV12-3/TRBV12-4	ASSFGGRGLAQPQH
TRBJ1-1	TRBV6-5	ASNQKGGNTEAF
TRBJ2-5	TRBV5-1	ASSLAWGNGETQY
TRBJ2-7	TRBV30	AWTPLTSGRAIYEQY
TRBJ2-1	TRBV2	ASSETRLGNEQF
TRBJ2-1	TRBV29-1	STGKDSEQF
TRBJ2-2	TRBV27	ASSLALAGTGELF